Listed below are T cell receptor beta chains from one sample, sequenced in a study of early T cells in non-severe SARS-CoV-2 infection. TCRdb recomputed calls from the 5' RACE reads with MiXCR, one row per CDR3 protein. This sample carries 60,000 to 80,000 distinct CDR3 sequences, over 9% of them seen once, and the ten largest clones take approximately 3.9%. Sequencing was performed on whole blood. These receptors originate from an adult who was a healthcare worker with PCR-confirmed SARS-CoV-2 infection or an uninfected control (not recorded which). The CDR3 runs from the conserved cysteine through the conserved F or W. The D gene is left open where the match is weak. Clone size is shown for a subset of rows, as once, few, many or a class of expanded clone.

-,TRBJ1-2,TRBV28,-,TGTGCCAGCAGTTTGGGGGTACGTGGCTACACCTTC,CASSLGVRGYTF
TRBD2,TRBJ2-1,TRBV2,-,TGTGCCAGCAGTGAACGCCGAGCGGGAGCTAATGAGCAGTTCTTC,CASSERRAGANEQFF
TRBD2,TRBJ2-5,TRBV10-3,-,TGTGCCATCAGCGGGCGGGAGACCGGGGAGACCCAGTACTTC,CAISGRETGETQYF
-,TRBJ2-6,TRBV29-1,many,TGCAGCGTTGAAGTGGCTAGCGCGAACTCTGGGGCCAACGTCCTGACTTTC,CSVEVASANSGANVLTF
TRBD1,TRBJ2-7,TRBV5-6,-,TGTGCCAGCAGCCCCCGGACCGGGACAGGGGCCTCCTACGAGCAGTACTTC,CASSPRTGTGASYEQYF
-,TRBJ2-1,TRBV7-2,many,TGTGCCAGCAGCTTAGAAGCATTGGGGAATGAGCAGTTCTTC,CASSLEALGNEQFF
TRBD2,TRBJ2-1,TRBV5-1,few,TGCGCCAGCAGCTCCGGAGTCGGAAGGACTAGCGAGAATGAGCAGTTCTTC,CASSSGVGRTSENEQFF
-,TRBJ2-1,TRBV30,-,TGTGCCTGGAGTGCCCTAGCGACCTACAATGAGCAGTTCTTC,CAWSALATYNEQFF
-,TRBJ2-5,TRBV3-1,-,TGTGCCAGCAGCCAAGTTCAGACCCAGTACTTC,CASSQVQTQYF
TRBD1,TRBJ2-4,TRBV7-9,many,TGTGCCAGCAGCTCAATAGGACAGGGGGCTCAAAACATTCAGTACTTC,CASSSIGQGAQNIQYF
-,TRBJ1-1,TRBV2,-,TGTGCCAGCACTTTCTTTGGGGAGACAGATGAAGCTTTCTTT,CASTFFGETDEAFF
-,TRBJ2-5,TRBV7-9,-,TGTGCCAGCAGCTTTCTGTACCAAGAGACCCAGTACTTC,CASSFLYQETQYF
-,TRBJ2-7,TRBV7-9,few,TGTGCCAGCAGCTTAGGAGTGTACTACGAGCAGTACTTC,CASSLGVYYEQYF
TRBD1,TRBJ2-5,TRBV29-1,-,TGCAGCGTCGACCCCGGACAGGGGTGGACGGAGACCCAGTACTTC,CSVDPGQGWTETQYF
TRBD2,TRBJ2-1,TRBV29-1,-,TGCAGCAGCGGGGACTACCCTACAGAGTTCTTC,CSSGDYPTEFF
-,TRBJ2-1,TRBV20-1,-,TGCAGTGCTAAAAGAGGCTACAATGAGCAGTTCTTC,CSAKRGYNEQFF
TRBD1,TRBJ2-4,TRBV29-1,many,TGCAGCGCTACGACAGGGACGGACATTCAGTACTTC,CSATTGTDIQYF
-,TRBJ2-6,TRBV28,many,TGTGCCAGCAGCCTCCATGAGACACTCGGGGCCAACGTCCTGACTTTC,CASSLHETLGANVLTF
-,TRBJ2-1,TRBV2,many,TGTGCCAGCAGTGTAACGATACCTGAGCAGTTCTTC,CASSVTIPEQFF
-,TRBJ2-2,TRBV3-1,many,TGTGCCAGCAGCCAAGCGGGGACAATCACCGGGGAGCTGTTTTTT,CASSQAGTITGELFF
TRBD2,TRBJ2-2,TRBV30,-,TGTGCCTGGAATAGCGGGAGGGCCGGGGAGCTGTTTTTT,CAWNSGRAGELFF
-,TRBJ2-1,TRBV7-9,-,TGTGCCAGCAGCTTAGGGATAGCTGAGCAGTTCTTC,CASSLGIAEQFF
TRBD2,TRBJ2-7,TRBV6-2/TRBV6-3,few,TGTGCCAGCAGAAGTGTAGCGGGTACCTACTACGAGCAGTACTTC,CASRSVAGTYYEQYF
-,TRBJ2-7,TRBV27,-,TGTGCCAGCAGTTTATCCAGTAGACCACCCTTCGAGCAGTACTTC,CASSLSSRPPFEQYF
-,TRBJ2-3,TRBV4-1,few,TGCGCCAGCAGCCAAGATGGGCAGGGAAGACGAAGAGATACGCAGTATTTT,CASSQDGQGRRRDTQYF
-,TRBJ1-5,TRBV7-8,many,TGTGCCAGCAGCCCCATGGAGGTTAGCAATCAGCCCCAGCATTTT,CASSPMEVSNQPQHF
TRBD1,TRBJ2-7,TRBV6-6,-,TGTGCCAGCAGTTACCCCGGGACAGGTCTTTACGAGCAGTACTTC,CASSYPGTGLYEQYF
-,TRBJ1-2,TRBV7-2,few,TGTGCCAGCCAATCAAGTGGGGGACACGGCTACACCTTC,CASQSSGGHGYTF
-,TRBJ2-7,TRBV7-2,few,TGTGCCAGCAGTCGGGAGAGAAGATACGAGCAGTACTTC,CASSRERRYEQYF
TRBD2,TRBJ2-1,TRBV5-1,few,TGCACCAGCAGCTTAGGTGGACTAGCGGTCCAGCCCTACAATGAGCAGTTCTTC,CTSSLGGLAVQPYNEQFF
-,TRBJ2-3,TRBV24-1,many,TGTGCCACCAGTGACCGGACAGATACGCAGTATTTT,CATSDRTDTQYF
-,TRBJ2-1,TRBV11-3,many,TGTGCCAGCAGCTTATCTCGACAGCCCTACAATGAGCAGTTCTTC,CASSLSRQPYNEQFF
TRBD1,TRBJ1-6,TRBV4-1,many,TGCGCCAGCAGCCAAGCCGGGACAGGGCATAATTCACCCCTCCACTTT,CASSQAGTGHNSPLHF
TRBD2,TRBJ2-7,TRBV29-1,many,TGCAGCGTTTTGCCTAGCGGGAAAGGCGAGCAGTACTTC,CSVLPSGKGEQYF
TRBD1,TRBJ1-1,TRBV7-9,few,TGTGCCAGCACCTTTTTCACGACAGGGATGAACACTGAAGCTTTCTTT,CASTFFTTGMNTEAFF
-,TRBJ2-3,TRBV27,few,TGTGCCAGTGGGTTTCCCCCAGATACGCAGTATTTT,CASGFPPDTQYF
-,TRBJ2-3,TRBV7-3,-,TGTGCCAGCAGCCCGAAAAGCGCGCGCACAGATACGCAGTATTTT,CASSPKSARTDTQYF
-,TRBJ2-1,TRBV6-1,-,TGTGCCAGCAGTGAAGGGAGTACCTACAATGAGCAGTTCTTC,CASSEGSTYNEQFF
-,TRBJ2-7,TRBV28,once,TGTGCCAGCAGTTCCGAGGACAGAAAGTACTTC,CASSSEDRKYF
-,TRBJ1-5,TRBV30,few,TGTGCCTGGAGCGATTTCAGGGTTTCGGGCCCTTATAGCAATCAGCCCCAGCATTTT,CAWSDFRVSGPYSNQPQHF
-,TRBJ2-7,TRBV28,many,TGTGCCAGCCGGGGAACCTACGAGCAGTACTTC,CASRGTYEQYF
-,TRBJ1-5,TRBV18,-,TGTGCCAGCTCACCAGCCATTAGCAATCAGCCCCAGCATTTT,CASSPAISNQPQHF
-,TRBJ2-1,TRBV27,few,TGTGCCAGCAGTTTCTTTGGCGGGGAGCAGTTCTTC,CASSFFGGEQFF